The 24 T cell receptor beta chains given below trace back to one sample, sequenced in a study of blood T cell repertoires in COVID-19. The protocol was immunoSEQ multiplex PCR, while the TCRdb copy is restricted to in-frame clones and leaves out a portion. The table includes more than 150,000 clones, roughly four fifths detected once. Material: peripheral blood. These receptor sequences come from a woman between 40 and 55 years old with acute or convalescent COVID-19.

V is TRBV18 and J is TRBJ1-3, with TRBD1 as a possible D gene (5 bases). Trimming pared 3 bases from V and 0 bases from J, leaving 12 bases between. Germline CDR1 is KGHSH and CDR2 is LQKENI. This CDR3 has 16 amino acids. The CDR3 reads CASSPNQGSSGNTIYF. In nucleotides, the CDR3 is TGTGCCAGCTCACCCAACCAGGGCAGCTCTGGAAACACCATATATTTT.

The J gene is TRBJ1-5, the V gene TRBV12-3 or TRBV12-4; D is possibly TRBD1 (6 bases). Between the trimmed V and J ends, which lost 5 bases and 5 bases, there was a span of 10 bases. The CDR3 runs to 13 residues. The CDR3 DNA reads TGTGCCAGCAGTACAGGGTCCTATCAGCCCCAGCATTTT. Translating gives CASSTGSYQPQHF.

V usage is TRBV19 and J usage is TRBJ2-1, with D possibly being TRBD2 (5 bases). The CDR3 covers 15 residues. Germline V gene sequence: CDR1 LNHDA, CDR2 SQIVND (reference sequence). Trimming pared 7 bases from V and 10 bases from J, leaving 23 bases between. The CDR3 protein is CASTPALGGSREQFF. The CDR3 nucleotides are TGTGCCAGTACACCCGCCCTTGGCGGGTCCCGGGAGCAGTTCTTC. Using reference TRBV19 and TRBJ2-1 for the parts outside the CDR3, the full variable domain is DGGITQSPKYLFRKEGQNVTLSCEQNLNHDAMYWYRQDPGQGLRLIYYSQIVNDFQKGDIAEGYSVSREKKESFPLTVTSAQKNPTAFYLCASTPALGGSREQFFGPGTRLTVL.

The CDR3 DNA reads as TGCGCCAGCAGCCTGACAGGGGCTAACACTGAAGCTTTCTTT. Encoded protein: CASSLTGANTEAFF. This sequence joins TRBV10-2 and TRBJ1-1, with TRBD1 matching 8 bases. This CDR3 has 14 residues. Germline lookup yields CDR1 WSHSY and CDR2 SAAADI. V was clipped by 6 bases and J by 2 bases; unmatched bases: 5.

This clone was seen only a few times. The chain uses TRBV7-9 and TRBJ2-7; TRBD1 matches 8 bases. Looked up from germline, CDR1 is SEHNR and CDR2 is FQNEAQ (reference sequence). The ends lost 5 bases at V and 2 bases at J; junction bases unmatched: 11. The CDR3 contains 16 residues. The CDR3 DNA is TGTGCCAGCAGCCCCCTCTCCGGGACAGGTACCTACGAGCAGTACTTC. It encodes CASSPLSGTGTYEQYF.

This chain uses TRBV20-1 with TRBJ1-2, with D unclear. In germline, CDR1 is DFQATT, CDR2 SNEGSKA (reference sequence). Trimming shortened V by 3 bases and J by 7 bases, and 18 bases separated the two germline ends. This CDR3 comprises 14 residues. CDR3 in DNA: TGCAGTGCTAGTAAGGCAACATGGGAGACTGGCTACACCTTC. Its translation is CSASKATWETGYTF.

This clone was counted many times. This chain connects TRBV5-8 to TRBJ1-5; 8 nucleotides match TRBD1. The CDR3 is made up of 18 amino acids. Germline V gives CDR1 SGHTS, CDR2 YDEGEE. The trim removed 0 bases at V and 0 bases at J, leaving 8 bases unmatched. The CDR3 DNA reads TGTGCCAGCAGCTTGGGGGTGGGACAGGTCTATAGCAATCAGCCCCAGCATTTT. Translation gives CASSLGVGQVYSNQPQHF. The whole variable domain, remainder taken from reference TRBV5-8 and TRBJ1-5, is EAGVTQSPTHLIKTRGQQATLRCSPISGHTSVYWYQQALGLGLQFLLWYDEGEERNRGNFPPRFSGRQFPNYSSELNVNALELEDSALYLCASSLGVGQVYSNQPQHFGDGTRLSIL.

V and J are TRBV6-1 and TRBJ1-5; D ambiguous. Trimming removed 0 bases from V and 6 bases from J, with 12 bases in between. CDR1 is MNHNS and CDR2 is SASEGT in the germline V gene. The CDR3 contains 15 residues. DNA for the CDR3: TGTGCCAGCAGTGAAGCGCTTCTCTACGGTCAGCCCCAGCATTTT. This gives the protein CASSEALLYGQPQHF.

This chain connects TRBV4-1 to TRBJ2-5; D call uncertain. Trimming removed 3 bases from V and 1 base from J, with 6 bases in between. The CDR3 extends over 13 amino acids. The germline gives CDR1 MGHRA, CDR2 YSYEKL. CDR3 DNA sequence: TGCGCCAGCAGCCATTTTCGCCAAGAGACCCAGTACTTC. Its protein product is CASSHFRQETQYF.

The chain uses TRBV5-6 and TRBJ2-1, with 10 bases matching TRBD1. Germline trimming cut 4 bases from V and 3 bases from J; bases unmatched to any gene: 4. The germline V gene has CDR1 SGHDT and CDR2 YYEEEE. The CDR3 is 15 amino acids. CDR3 amino acids: CASSLGTGVYNEQFF. The CDR3 nucleotides read TGTGCCAGCAGCCTGGGGACAGGGGTCTACAATGAGCAGTTCTTC.

This clone was counted a single time. The chain recombines TRBV14 with TRBJ1-1; D not resolved. The CDR3 consists of 12 residues. Germline lookup yields CDR1 SGHDN and CDR2 FVKESK. Trimming pared 0 bases from V and 8 bases from J, leaving 7 bases between. In DNA, the CDR3 is TGTGCCAGCAGCCAAGACAGATACGAAGCTTTCTTT. This codes for CASSQDRYEAFF. The full variable domain, in which reference TRBV14 and TRBJ1-1 provide the parts outside the CDR3, is EAGVTQFPSHSVIEKGQTVTLRCDPISGHDNLYWYRRVMGKEIKFLLHFVKESKQDESGMPNNRFLAERTGGTYSTLKVQPAELEDSGVYFCASSQDRYEAFFGQGTRLTVV.

The CDR3 bases are TGTGCCATCAGTGAGGTGCACATGAACACTGAAGCTTTCTTT. Encoded protein: CAISEVHMNTEAFF. The chain is built from TRBV10-3 and TRBJ1-1; D gene unclear. CDR3 length equals 14 residues. CDR1 ENHRY and CDR2 SYGVKD come from the germline V gene. Deletions cut 2 bases from V and 0 bases from J, with 7 bases between.

The CDR3 DNA follows: TGTGCCAGCAGTTTAACCGGACAGGGGGTCCCTGAGGAAAAACTGTTTTTT. Translating gives CASSLTGQGVPEEKLFF. V usage is TRBV27 and J usage is TRBJ1-4; 10 nucleotides align to TRBD1. The ends lost 2 bases at V and 8 bases at J; junction bases unmatched: 11. The V gene's germline CDR1 is MNHEY and CDR2 SMNVEV (reference sequence). The CDR3 is 17 amino acids. Together with reference TRBV27 and TRBJ1-4, the CDR3 gives the full variable domain: EAQVTQNPRYLITVTGKKLTVTCSQNMNHEYMSWYRQDPGLGLRQIYYSMNVEVTDKGDVPEGYKVSRKEKRNFPLILESPSPNQTSLYFCASSLTGQGVPEEKLFFGSGTQLSVL.

The rearrangement uses TRBV28 and TRBJ1-2, with TRBD1 as a possible D gene (6 bases). Germline V lookup: CDR1 MDHEN, CDR2 SYDVKM. The CDR3 length is 14 residues. Trimming took off 6 bases at V and 4 bases at J, with 15 bases between the two ends. The CDR3 here is CASRQTGSGYGYTF. The CDR3 DNA reads TGTGCCAGCAGACAAACAGGGTCGGGCTATGGCTACACCTTC.

This clone was seen a single time. The V and J genes are TRBV3-1 (or the pseudogene TRBV3-2) and TRBJ2-5; weak D call: TRBD2 (7 bases). Trimming took 1 base from V and 5 from J, leaving 17 bases between them. The V gene's germline CDR1 is LGHDT and CDR2 YNNKEL (reference sequence). The CDR3 totals 16 residues. Here the CDR3 reads CASSQVGGGLGETQYF. As DNA, the CDR3 is TGTGCCAGCAGCCAAGTGGGCGGGGGCTTAGGGGAGACCCAGTACTTC.

This clone came up once. V gene TRBV11-3 combines with J gene TRBJ2-4, with 7 bases that match TRBD2. V was pared by 4 bases and J by 7 bases, with 10 bases of the junction left unmatched. Germline V gene sequence: CDR1 SGHNT, CDR2 YENEEA. The CDR3 consists of 15 residues. For the CDR3, the DNA is TGTGCCAGCAGCTGGGGGGAGGGGCGGGAGAACATTCAGTACTTC. Protein product: CASSWGEGRENIQYF.

V is TRBV9 and J is TRBJ1-5, with 7 nucleotides matching TRBD1. The ends lost 4 bases at V and 0 bases at J; junction bases unmatched: 16. Germline assignment: CDR1 SGDLS and CDR2 YYNGEE. The CDR3 consists of 19 residues. CDR3 nucleotides: TGTGCCAGCAGCCATACAACGACAGGGTGGGGTTATAGCAATCAGCCCCAGCATTTT. Translation: CASSHTTTGWGYSNQPQHF.

The genes are TRBV11-3 and TRBJ2-1, with TRBD2 matching 7 bases. J was trimmed by 4 bases and V by 1 base; bases with no gene match: 4. The CDR3 covers 15 residues. In germline, CDR1 is SGHNT, CDR2 YENEEA. In DNA, the CDR3 is TGTGCCAGCAGCTTAGGCGGGGGTAGTTACAATGAGCAGTTCTTC. It yields the protein CASSLGGGSYNEQFF. Full variable domain (outside the CDR3, taken from reference TRBV11-3 and TRBJ2-1): EAGVVQSPRYKIIEKKQPVAFWCNPISGHNTLYWYLQNLGQGPELLIRYENEEAVDDSQLPKDRFSAERLKGVDSTLKIQPAELGDSAVYLCASSLGGGSYNEQFFGPGTRLTVL.

The chain couples TRBV6-5 to TRBJ2-5; D is possibly TRBD1 (8 bases). The CDR3 contains 15 residues. V shed 6 bases and J shed 4 bases, with 18 bases lying between them. Germline V CDR1 and CDR2: MNHEY, SVGAGI. The CDR3 coding sequence is TGTGCCAGCAGGATAGGACAGGGAGGGCGAGAGACCCAGTACTTC. Translation: CASRIGQGGRETQYF.

The chain combines TRBV6-5 with TRBJ2-1; 9 bases map to TRBD2. The V segment lost 2 bases and the J segment 4 bases; nucleotides outside the gene matches: 6. Per germline, CDR1 MNHEY and CDR2 SVGAGI. The CDR3 sequence is 16 residues long. The CDR3 DNA sequence: TGTGCCAGCAGTTACGTTACTAGCGGGCTTTACAATGAGCAGTTCTTC. It translates to CASSYVTSGLYNEQFF.

The chain is built from TRBV7-9 and TRBJ1-1, with 8 bases aligning to TRBD1. The CDR3 has 15 residues. J was trimmed by 4 bases and V by 5 bases; bases with no gene match: 9. Germline-derived CDR1 and CDR2 are SEHNR and FQNEAQ (reference sequence). This CDR3 is CASSPRTGRTTEAFF. DNA for the CDR3: TGTGCCAGCAGCCCGAGGACAGGGAGAACCACTGAAGCTTTCTTT.

The chain is built from TRBV3-1 (or the pseudogene TRBV3-2) and TRBJ1-3, with D unclear. The CDR3 extends over 15 amino acids. V lost 1 base, J lost 0 bases, and 7 bases lay in between. The germline gives CDR1 LGHDT, CDR2 YNNKEL (reference sequence). This CDR3 reads CASSQGGISGNTIYF. DNA of the CDR3: TGTGCCAGCAGCCAAGGAGGGATCTCTGGAAACACCATATATTTT.

The genes are TRBV5-4 and TRBJ1-2, with a tentative D call TRBD1 (6 bases). The CDR3 spans 13 residues. Trimming removed 6 bases at V and 5 bases at J, with 14 bases between. Germline CDR1 SGHNT, CDR2 YYREEE (reference sequence). CDR3 protein: CASTYRDTYGYTF. The DNA for the CDR3 is TGTGCCAGCACCTACCGGGACACGTATGGCTACACCTTC.

J is TRBJ2-2 and V is TRBV27; 8 bases line up with TRBD2. The V and J ends lost 6 bases and 1 base, in that order; junction bases with no gene match: 4. Germline values: CDR1 MNHEY, CDR2 SMNVEV (reference sequence). This CDR3 is built from 15 residues. This chain's CDR3 is CASSLRGGNTGELFF. Here the CDR3 DNA reads TGTGCCAGCAGCCTCCGGGGGGGGAACACCGGGGAGCTGTTTTTT.